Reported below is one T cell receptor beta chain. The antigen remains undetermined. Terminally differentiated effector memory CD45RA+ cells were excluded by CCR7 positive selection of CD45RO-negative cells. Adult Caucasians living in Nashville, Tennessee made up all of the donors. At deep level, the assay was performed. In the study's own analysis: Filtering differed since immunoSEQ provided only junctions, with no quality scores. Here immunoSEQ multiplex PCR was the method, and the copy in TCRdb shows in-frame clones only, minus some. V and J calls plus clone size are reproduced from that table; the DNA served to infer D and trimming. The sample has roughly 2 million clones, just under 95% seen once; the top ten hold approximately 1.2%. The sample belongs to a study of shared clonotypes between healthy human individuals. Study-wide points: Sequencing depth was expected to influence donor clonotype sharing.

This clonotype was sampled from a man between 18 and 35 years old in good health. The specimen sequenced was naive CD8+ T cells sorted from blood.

For the CDR3, the DNA is TGCGCCAGCAGCCAAGATCGGGGGGCTTACGGCGGGGAGCTGTTTTTT. Its protein product is CASSQDRGAYGGELFF. The chain combines TRBV4-3 with TRBJ2-2; weak D call: TRBD2 (7 bases). Germline V gene data show CDR1 as LGHNA and CDR2 as YSLEER. Trimming took off 0 bases at V and 7 bases at J, with 15 bases between the two ends. This CDR3 is 16 amino acids long.